The present entry profiles one T cell receptor beta chain with its context. Treatment-naive patients with stable or active relapsing-remitting disease were the multiple sclerosis controls. The source of the sample is a study of CD8 T cells in Susac syndrome. RNA was extracted with the RNeasy kit, and a quantity of roughly 0.45 to 1 ug was reverse transcribed using random hexamers. It was immunoSEQ multiplex PCR that amplified TCR beta CDR3 across 54 Vbeta and 13 Jbeta. Via MiXCR, TCRdb re-called the immunoSEQ multiplex PCR reads, giving one row per CDR3 protein. The profile shows under 350,000 distinct CDR3 sequences, about 91% of them singletons. The J segment lost 1 base and the V segment lost 3 bases, leaving 6 bases of the junction unmatched. The CDR3 sequence is 16 residues long. Germline V gives CDR1 SGHTA, CDR2 FQGNSA.

V and J are TRBV7-2 and TRBJ2-5; 9 bases are a match to TRBD1. Sequenced sample: CD4+ T cells from PBMCs. The receptor's source is a human donor with multiple sclerosis. CDR3 in amino acids: CASSFRDRVFQETQYF. The CDR3 nucleotides are TGTGCCAGCAGCTTCCGGGACAGGGTATTCCAAGAGACCCAGTACTTC.